This T cell receptor beta chain was captured in a study of blood T cell repertoires in COVID-19. On the study more broadly: Whether acute or convalescent, the COVID-19 samples came from the United States, Italy and Spain. PBMCs, B-cell-depleted T cells, or T cells were the source of the cDNA or gDNA that made up the material.

This clone was counted once. Sequenced by immunoSEQ multiplex PCR; TCRdb stores in-frame clones only, minus some. The sample lists 200,000 or so clones; 85% to 90% were seen once. Per the germline V gene, CDR1 is MNHEY and CDR2 is SMNVEV (reference sequence). The CDR3 totals 11 residues. Trimming shortened V by 6 bases and J by 10 bases, and 7 bases separated the two germline ends. The genes are TRBV27 and TRBJ1-6; D is unresolved. Sequencing used peripheral blood. This clonotype originated in a woman aged 70-85 years with acute or convalescent COVID-19. DNA for the CDR3: TGTGCCAGCAGACCACTATCACCCCTCCACTTT. It translates to CASRPLSPLHF.